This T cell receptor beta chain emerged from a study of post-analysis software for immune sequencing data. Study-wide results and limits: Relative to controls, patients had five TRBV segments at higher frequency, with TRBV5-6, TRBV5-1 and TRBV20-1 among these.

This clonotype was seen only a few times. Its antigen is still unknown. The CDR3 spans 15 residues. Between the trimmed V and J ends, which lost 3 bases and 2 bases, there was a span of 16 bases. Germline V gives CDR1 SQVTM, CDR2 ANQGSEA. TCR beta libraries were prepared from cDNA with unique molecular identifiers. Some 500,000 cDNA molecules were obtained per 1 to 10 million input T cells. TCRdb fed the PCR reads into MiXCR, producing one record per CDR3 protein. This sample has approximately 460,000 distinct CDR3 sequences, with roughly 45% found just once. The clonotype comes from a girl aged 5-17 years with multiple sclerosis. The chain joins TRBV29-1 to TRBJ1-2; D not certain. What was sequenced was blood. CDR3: CSVDRPLVGNYGYTF. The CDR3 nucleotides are TGCAGCGTTGATCGTCCCCTCGTGGGGAACTATGGCTACACCTTC.